A selection of T cell receptor beta chains follows, all from one sample in a study of OX40 agonist ivuxolimab in advanced cancers. Assay used: immunoSEQ multiplex PCR; TCRdb lists only in-frame clones, some missing. The sample shows some 97,000 clones, about 88% of them seen only once. Sequenced here: CD4+ or CD8+ T cells sorted from blood, sampled in a trial of the OX40 agonist ivuxolimab. The receptors stem from an adult with an advanced solid tumor such as melanoma, head and neck, liver or kidney cancer. The CDR3 runs from the conserved cysteine through the conserved F or W. Each record gives: V gene, clone size, D gene, J gene, CDR3 protein, CDR3 DNA. D genes are given only for firm matches. Size tells how often a clone was seen (once, few, many) or the class of an expanded clone, and some rows leave it out.

>TRBV9|NA|TRBD1|TRBJ2-3
CASSVGGQVYDTQYF
TGTGCCAGCAGCGTAGGAGGACAGGTTTACGATACGCAGTATTTT
>TRBV10-2|NA|NA|TRBJ2-3
CASSEESDTGKFTSTDTQYF
TGCGCCAGCAGTGAGGAGTCGGATACAGGGAAATTTACTAGCACAGATACGCAGTATTTT
>TRBV7-8|NA|TRBD1|TRBJ2-6
CASSSGGSSGANVLTF
TGTGCCAGCAGCTCAGGGGGATCATCTGGGGCCAACGTCCTGACTTTC
>TRBV5-5|NA|TRBD1|TRBJ1-2
CASSSTGANYGYTF
TGTGCCAGCAGCTCGACAGGGGCCAACTATGGCTACACCTTC
>TRBV6-1|NA|NA|TRBJ1-1
CASSLSGTEAFF
TGTGCCAGCAGCCTCTCGGGCACTGAAGCTTTCTTT
>TRBV4-2|NA|TRBD1|TRBJ1-4
CASSQDLGFKDRVGEKLFF
TGTGCCAGCAGCCAAGATTTAGGATTTAAGGACAGGGTCGGTGAAAAACTGTTTTTT
>TRBV7-9|NA|NA|TRBJ2-7
CASSLILGGYEQYF
TGTGCCAGCAGCTTAATCCTCGGAGGGTACGAGCAGTACTTC
>TRBV27|NA|NA|TRBJ2-6
CASSFLSGANVLTF
TGTGCCAGCAGTTTCCTCTCTGGGGCCAACGTCCTGACTTTC
>TRBV6-1|once|NA|TRBJ2-1
CASRRGSSYNEQFF
TGTGCCAGCAGACGCGGCAGCTCCTACAATGAGCAGTTCTTC
>TRBV7-2|NA|NA|TRBJ2-7
CASSDSLSSYEQYF
TGTGCCAGCAGCGATTCACTAAGCTCCTACGAGCAGTACTTC
>TRBV5-1|NA|TRBD1|TRBJ2-1
CASTIQTGTYNEQFF
TGCGCCAGCACCATACAGACAGGGACCTACAATGAGCAGTTCTTC
>TRBV19|NA|TRBD2|TRBJ2-5
CASSIVAAGGTETQYF
TGTGCCAGTAGTATAGTAGCGGCGGGAGGGACGGAGACCCAGTACTTC
>TRBV30|NA|TRBD2|TRBJ2-7
CAYTGTSERGEQYF
TGTGCCTACACCGGGACTAGCGAGCGAGGAGAGCAGTACTTC
>TRBV6-1|NA|TRBD1|TRBJ2-1
CASNRDRTYNEQFF
TGTGCCAGCAACCGGGACAGGACTTACAATGAGCAGTTCTTC
>TRBV2|NA|NA|TRBJ1-5
CASSEGRGGQPQHF
TGTGCCAGCAGTGAAGGCAGGGGCGGACAGCCCCAGCATTTT
>TRBV7-8|NA|NA|TRBJ1-5
CASSRGPPYSNQPQHF
TGTGCCAGCAGCCGCGGTCCGCCTTATAGCAATCAGCCCCAGCATTTT
>TRBV18|few|NA|TRBJ2-3
CASSGRTGRGTDTQYF
TGTGCCAGCTCGGGAAGGACAGGGAGGGGGACAGATACGCAGTATTTT
>TRBV11-2|NA|TRBD1|TRBJ2-5
CASSFTRGPRGKTQYF
TGTGCCAGCAGTTTTACGAGGGGGCCACGCGGAAAGACCCAGTACTTC
>TRBV5-4|NA|NA|TRBJ2-7
CASSSPGTASYEQYF
TGTGCCAGCAGCTCCCCCGGGACGGCCAGTTACGAGCAGTACTTC